Below, 13 T cell receptor beta chains from the same sample are listed, as sequenced in a study of blood T cells in healthy people across ages. The second PCR ran about 6 to 12 cycles with a sample-barcoded 5' primer and J-beta primers. TCRdb itself ran the 5' RACE reads through MiXCR, one entry per CDR3 protein. The data hold about a million distinct CDR3 sequences, with around 54% observed a single time. The sample consisted of blood. These TCRs come from a woman aged 55-69 years in good health.

This clonotype was seen a handful of times. The chain recombines TRBV29-1 with TRBJ1-2; TRBD1 is a possible D gene (5 bases). Germline V gives CDR1 SQVTM, CDR2 ANQGSEA. The CDR3 length is 12 residues. As DNA, the CDR3 is TGCACCACCGGGGAGGGGTCTCGAGGCTACACCTTC. Translating gives CTTGEGSRGYTF.

V is TRBV28 and J is TRBJ2-3; D possibly corresponds to TRBD1 (6 bases). Germline V lookup: CDR1 MDHEN, CDR2 SYDVKM. V gave up 6 bases and J gave up 2 bases, with 24 bases separating them. The CDR3 is 18 amino acids. Here the CDR3 DNA reads TGTGCCAGCAGATTGGACAGTGGCCGCAGTAGGACCACAGATACGCAGTATTTT. Translation gives CASRLDSGRSRTTDTQYF.

V usage is TRBV7-7 and J usage is TRBJ2-5; possibly TRBD1 for D (8 bases). Germline V gene data show CDR1 as SSHAT and CDR2 as FNYEAQ (reference sequence). V shed 5 bases and J shed 4 bases, with 17 bases lying between them. This CDR3 has 15 amino acids. Here the CDR3 DNA reads TGTGCCAGCAGCCCTAATACAGGGGGGGGAGAGACCCAGTACTTC. This translates into CASSPNTGGGETQYF.

The rearrangement uses TRBV5-8 and TRBJ1-5; 9 nucleotides line up with TRBD1. The V segment lost 5 bases and the J segment 10 bases; nucleotides outside the gene matches: 13. Germline assignment: CDR1 SGHTS and CDR2 YDEGEE. CDR3 size: 15 residues. DNA of the CDR3: TGTGCCAGCAGTTCCGGGACAGGGTTCTTTCATCCCCAGCATTTT. Protein product: CASSSGTGFFHPQHF.

The J gene is TRBJ2-1, the V gene TRBV6-6, with TRBD2 matching over 8 bases. From germline, CDR1 is MNHNY and CDR2 SVGAGI (reference sequence). This CDR3 has 13 amino acids. Losses at the gene ends were 5 bases for V and 9 bases for J; bases not matched to a gene: 6. CDR3 nucleotide sequence: TGTGCCAGCAGTCACACAGCGGGAGCTGAGCAGTTCTTC. It specifies CASSHTAGAEQFF.

The chain recombines TRBV29-1 with TRBJ2-7; tentatively, D is TRBD2 (6 bases). The V gene lost 7 bases and the J gene lost 0 bases, with 13 bases spanning the gap. CDR3 length: 13 amino acids. Germline lookup yields CDR1 SQVTM and CDR2 ANQGSEA. CDR3 in amino acids: CSAWDSSSYEQYF. The CDR3 bases are TGCAGCGCCTGGGACTCGAGCTCCTACGAGCAGTACTTC.

This clonotype has ten or more counts. The chain employs TRBV27 and TRBJ2-5; D remains unclear. V shed 2 bases and J shed 0 bases, with 4 bases lying between them. CDR1 and CDR2 (germline): MNHEY, SMNVEV (reference sequence). The CDR3 is made up of 13 amino acids. The CDR3 bases are TGTGCCAGCAGTTTACGCTACCAAGAGACCCAGTACTTC. This encodes CASSLRYQETQYF.

The rearrangement links TRBV2 to TRBJ2-7; D could derive from TRBD1 or TRBD2 (5 bases each). The V end was cut by 3 bases, the J end by 7 bases, with 13 bases between. CDR3 length: 13 residues. Germline V gene sequence: CDR1 SNHLY, CDR2 FYNNEI. CDR3: CASSEGRSGEQYF. The CDR3 nucleotides are TGTGCCAGCAGTGAGGGACGATCCGGTGAGCAGTACTTC.

The chain has TRBV12-3 or TRBV12-4 and TRBJ2-7; no clear D gene. Trimming pared 5 bases from V and 0 bases from J, leaving 11 bases between. This CDR3 is built from 14 residues. The CDR3 nucleotides are TGTGCCAGCAGTACGCGTCCGGGCTCCTACGAGCAGTACTTC. This gives the protein CASSTRPGSYEQYF.

This clonotype was observed at least ten times. The chain joins TRBV12-3 or TRBV12-4 to TRBJ2-2, with a weak D call TRBD1 (5 bases). Trimming removed 7 bases at V and 4 bases at J, with 10 bases between. There are 13 residues in the CDR3. CDR3 protein: CASNPTVTGELFF. The CDR3 DNA is TGTGCCAGCAACCCGACAGTCACCGGGGAGCTGTTTTTT.

A few counts support this clonotype. The chain uses TRBV28 and TRBJ2-7, with TRBD1 matching 7 bases. CDR1 and CDR2 from the germline V gene are MDHEN and SYDVKM. J lost 0 bases, V lost 7 bases, and 9 bases had no gene match. CDR3 length: 15 amino acids. The CDR3 DNA reads as TGTGCCAGCAAGCGACAGGGCCTTAGCTCCTACGAGCAGTACTTC. It encodes CASKRQGLSSYEQYF.

The rearrangement links TRBV2 to TRBJ1-2; D possibly corresponds to TRBD1 (6 bases). The germline V gene has CDR1 SNHLY and CDR2 FYNNEI. The CDR3 is 13 residues long. Trimming stripped 9 bases from V and 6 bases from J, with 17 bases between. The CDR3 sequence is CARRPSGAHGYTF. CDR3 DNA: TGTGCCAGGCGACCGTCGGGGGCTCATGGCTACACCTTC.

With regard to this clonotype: The junction does not match germline at one end; this may be a read error. J is TRBJ2-7 and V is TRBV6-1; D assignment may be TRBD1 or TRBD2 (7 bases each). CDR1 and CDR2 (germline): MNHNS, SASEGT. The CDR3 is made up of 13 amino acids. CDR3 DNA sequence: TGTGCCTGCAGGGGGGGAGAGTCCTACGAGCAGTACTTC. This sequence encodes CACRGGESYEQYF.